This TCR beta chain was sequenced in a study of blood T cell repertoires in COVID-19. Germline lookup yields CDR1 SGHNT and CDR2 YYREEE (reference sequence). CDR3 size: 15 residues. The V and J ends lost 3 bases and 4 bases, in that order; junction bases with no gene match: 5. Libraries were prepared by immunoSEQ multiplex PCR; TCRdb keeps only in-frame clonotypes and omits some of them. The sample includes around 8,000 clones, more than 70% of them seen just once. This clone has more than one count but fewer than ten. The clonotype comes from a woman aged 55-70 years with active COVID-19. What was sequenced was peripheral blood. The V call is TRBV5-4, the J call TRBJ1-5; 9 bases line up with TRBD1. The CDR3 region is CASSSGQGRNQPQHF. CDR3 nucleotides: TGTGCCAGCAGCTCCGGACAGGGGAGGAATCAGCCCCAGCATTTT.